This T cell receptor (beta chain) was documented in a study of early T cells in non-severe SARS-CoV-2 infection. Study information: Sequencing used unsorted whole-blood bulk RNA, so chains lack pairing.

Losses at the gene ends were 2 bases for V and 0 bases for J; bases not matched to a gene: 8. The CDR3 sequence is 18 residues long. Germline V gene lookup returns CDR1 MNHEY and CDR2 SVGEGT. About this clonotype itself: Its antigen remains unknown.

General study results and limits: Anti-spike CD8 responses were favored by VDJdb matching, which missed private and CD4 specificities.

In the library, individual cDNA molecules carried attached unique molecular identifiers. TCRdb used MiXCR to reprocess the 5' RACE reads, holding one entry per CDR3 protein. The data contain 50,000 to 75,000 distinct CDR3 sequences, around 6.5% of them singletons. Source: whole blood, taken at baseline. The chain recombines TRBV6-2 or TRBV6-3 with TRBJ2-3, with 10 bases that match TRBD2. This clonotype originated in an adult who was a healthcare worker with PCR-confirmed SARS-CoV-2 infection or an uninfected control (not recorded which). Here the CDR3 DNA reads TGTGCCAGCAGTTACGAAGATGGGACTAGCGCTAGCACAGATACGCAGTATTTT. Protein: CASSYEDGTSASTDTQYF.